These 13 T cell receptor beta chains originate from one sample sequenced in a study of shared clonotypes between healthy human individuals. TCRdb keeps only in-frame clones here, not all; method: immunoSEQ multiplex PCR. In the table there are 2 million or so clones, 90% to 95% of which are singletons. The sample comprised naive CD4+ T cells sorted from blood. Sample subset: CD45RA+ positively selected. The receptors were gathered from a man between 18 and 29 years old in good health.

Of note for this clone: The same CDR3 can be traced to other DNA sequences in this sample. This sequence joins TRBV5-1 and TRBJ2-5; D is possibly TRBD2 (6 bases). Trimming cost V 0 bases and J 0 bases, with 9 bases left between them. CDR1 SGHRS and CDR2 YFSETQ come from the germline V gene. CDR3 length equals 15 residues. The CDR3 region has the DNA TGCGCCAGCAGCTTGGCCGGAGGGGACCAAGAGACCCAGTACTTC. Encoded protein: CASSLAGGDQETQYF.

This clone was seen a single time. The chain is built from TRBV2 and TRBJ1-1; D not certain. The CDR3 extends over 13 amino acids. Trimming removed 6 bases at V and 0 bases at J, with 8 bases between. Germline V lookup: CDR1 SNHLY, CDR2 FYNNEI. The CDR3 reads CASRIQMNTEAFF. CDR3 nucleotides: TGTGCCAGCAGAATACAGATGAACACTGAAGCTTTCTTT.

Details on this clone: The junction and the germline gene differ at one end; a read error may be behind it. The chain joins TRBV5-1 to TRBJ2-1; 7 nucleotides line up with TRBD2. CDR3 length: 15 amino acids. Per the germline V gene, CDR1 is SGHRS and CDR2 is YFSETQ. CDR3 sequence reads: CASRLAGDKRGEQFF. The DNA for the CDR3 is TGCGCCAGCAGGTTGGCGGGGGATAAAAGGGGAGAGCAGTTCTTC.

The chain is built from TRBV19 and TRBJ1-3, with D hard to call. Between the trimmed V and J ends, which lost 4 bases and 4 bases, there was a span of 11 bases. Germline V lookup: CDR1 LNHDA, CDR2 SQIVND (reference sequence). The CDR3 has 14 residues. CDR3 in DNA: TGTGCCAGTAGTACATGGACGGGAGGAAACACCATATATTTT. Its translation is CASSTWTGGNTIYF.

This clone was picked up one time. V gene TRBV25-1 combines with J gene TRBJ2-1, with D tentatively TRBD1 (5 bases). Trimming shortened V by 3 bases and J by 8 bases, and 23 bases separated the two germline ends. The germline V gene encodes CDR1 MGHDK and CDR2 SYGVNS. There are 17 residues in the CDR3. CDR3 loop: CASSDAISVGRRDEQFF. CDR3 coding DNA: TGTGCCAGCAGTGATGCCATCTCTGTGGGGCGCCGCGATGAGCAGTTCTTC.

The rearrangement joins TRBV30 to TRBJ1-2, with D possibly being TRBD1 (5 bases). Germline V gene lookup returns CDR1 GTSNPN and CDR2 SVGIG (reference sequence). The CDR3 sequence is 15 residues long. Trimming stripped 0 bases from V and 2 bases from J, with 13 bases between. The CDR3, as DNA: TGTGCCTGGAGTGTACGACGGGGGGGGAACTATGGCTACACCTTC. Its protein is CAWSVRRGGNYGYTF.

The chain links TRBV28 to TRBJ1-6, with D perhaps TRBD1 (6 bases). The V and J ends lost 7 bases and 6 bases respectively, with 10 bases between them. The CDR3 loop spans 13 amino acids. Germline CDR1 and CDR2: MDHEN and SYDVKM. The CDR3 region has the DNA TGTGCCAGCACGGGGGCCCCTAATTCACCCCTCCACTTT. It translates to CASTGAPNSPLHF.

The chain links TRBV2 to TRBJ1-3, with D perhaps matching TRBD1 (6 bases). Germline CDR1 SNHLY, CDR2 FYNNEI. With 7 bases removed from V and 4 bases from J, the gap between germline ends came to 17 bases. The CDR3 totals 15 residues. In DNA, the CDR3 is TGTGCCAGCACCCCTAACGGGGGGCAAGGAAACACCATATATTTT. Translation gives CASTPNGGQGNTIYF.

The V call is TRBV28, the J call TRBJ1-5; D is undetermined. This CDR3 region has 13 residues. Trimming took off 10 bases at V and 2 bases at J, with 12 bases between the two ends. Germline V CDR1 and CDR2: MDHEN, SYDVKM. CDR3 loop: CANSKEGNQPQHF. In DNA form, the CDR3 reads TGTGCCAACAGCAAGGAGGGCAATCAGCCCCAGCATTTT.

This chain joins TRBV19 and TRBJ1-1, with no clear D. The germline CDR1 and CDR2 sequences are LNHDA and SQIVND (reference sequence). Trimming removed 3 bases from V and 7 bases from J, with 12 bases in between. CDR3 length: 13 residues. The DNA for the CDR3 is TGTGCCAGTAGTATTCGAGCGCGGGGTGAAGCTTTCTTT. It codes for CASSIRARGEAFF.

The chain employs TRBV7-2 and TRBJ2-7; TRBD2 matches at 8 bases. CDR1 and CDR2 from the germline V gene are SGHTA and FQGNSA. This CDR3 comprises 15 residues. The trim removed 5 bases at V and 4 bases at J, leaving 10 bases unmatched. CDR3: CASSPDSGKGYEQYF. The CDR3 DNA is TGTGCCAGCAGCCCTGATAGCGGGAAAGGGTACGAGCAGTACTTC. The variable domain in full, completed from reference TRBV7-2 and TRBJ2-7, reads GAGVSQSPSNKVTEKGKDVELRCDPISGHTALYWYRQSLGQGLEFLIYFQGNSAPDKSGLPSDRFSAERTGGSVSTLTIQRTQQEDSAVYLCASSPDSGKGYEQYFGPGTRLTVT.

V usage is TRBV18 and J usage is TRBJ1-5; D remains ambiguous. Germline V gives CDR1 KGHSH, CDR2 LQKENI. Trimming left V 3 bases short and J 7 bases short, with 19 bases between. The CDR3 spans 16 residues. For the CDR3, the DNA is TGTGCCAGCTCACCCTCGCCACCCCCAATATACCAGCCCCAGCATTTT. Protein sequence: CASSPSPPPIYQPQHF.

The V call is TRBV5-1, the J call TRBJ1-5; TRBD1 matches at 8 bases. The CDR3 spans 14 residues. Germline trimming cut 4 bases from V and 2 bases from J; bases unmatched to any gene: 2. Per the germline V gene, CDR1 is SGHRS and CDR2 is YFSETQ. CDR3 in DNA: TGCGCCAGCAGCCAGACAGGGGGCAATCAGCCCCAGCATTTT. This codes for CASSQTGGNQPQHF.